This T cell receptor beta chain was sequenced for a study of blood T cell repertoires in COVID-19. Study in general: COVID-19 samples from acute and convalescent phases originated in the United States, Italy and Spain. PBMCs, B-cell-depleted T cells, or T cells were the source of the cDNA or gDNA that made up the material.

Original handling: Nucleated cell counts were estimated from reference gene primer amplification. This table comes from immunoSEQ multiplex PCR, and its TCRdb copy is limited to in-frame clones, with some not included. The V and J calls and clone size were taken over from that table, and D and trimming were inferred from the DNA. Here the sample spans approximately 150,000 clones, about nine tenths being singletons. This CDR3 is 13 amino acids long. Trimming removed 3 bases at V and 5 bases at J, with 10 bases between. The origin of this receptor is a man aged 45-60 years who had recovered from COVID-19. The sample consisted of peripheral blood. The V and J genes are TRBV12-3 or TRBV12-4 and TRBJ1-2; a possible D gene is TRBD1 (6 bases). In DNA, the CDR3 is TGTGCCAGCAGTTTTCCGCAGGGGTATGGCTACACCTTC. Amino acids: CASSFPQGYGYTF.